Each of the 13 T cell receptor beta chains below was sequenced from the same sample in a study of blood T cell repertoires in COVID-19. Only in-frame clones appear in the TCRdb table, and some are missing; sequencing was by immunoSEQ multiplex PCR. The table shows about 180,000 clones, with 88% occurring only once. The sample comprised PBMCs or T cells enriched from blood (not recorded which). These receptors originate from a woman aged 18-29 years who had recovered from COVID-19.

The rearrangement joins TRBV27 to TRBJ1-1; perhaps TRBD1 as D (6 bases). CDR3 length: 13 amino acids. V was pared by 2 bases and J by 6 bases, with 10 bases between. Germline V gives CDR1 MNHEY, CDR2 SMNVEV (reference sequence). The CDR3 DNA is TGTGCCAGCAGTTTAGGTGGGGGCGCTGAAGCTTTCTTT. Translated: CASSLGGGAEAFF.

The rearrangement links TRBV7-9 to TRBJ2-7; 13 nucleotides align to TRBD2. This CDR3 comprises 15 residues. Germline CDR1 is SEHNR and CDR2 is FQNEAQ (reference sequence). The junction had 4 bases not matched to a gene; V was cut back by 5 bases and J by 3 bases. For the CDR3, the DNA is TGTGCCAGCAGCCACCGGACTAGCGGGGGCTACGAGCAGTACTTC. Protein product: CASSHRTSGGYEQYF.

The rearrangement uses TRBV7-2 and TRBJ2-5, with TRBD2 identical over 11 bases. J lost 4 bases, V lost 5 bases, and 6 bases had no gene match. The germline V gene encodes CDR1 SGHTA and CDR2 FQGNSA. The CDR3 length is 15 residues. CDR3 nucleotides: TGTGCCAGCAGCCCCCGCGGACTAGCGGGAGAGACCCAGTACTTC. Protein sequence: CASSPRGLAGETQYF.

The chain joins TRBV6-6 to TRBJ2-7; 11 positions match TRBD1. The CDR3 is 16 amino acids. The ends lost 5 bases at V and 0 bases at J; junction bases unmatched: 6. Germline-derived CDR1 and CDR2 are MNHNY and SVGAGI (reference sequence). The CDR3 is CASSPQGTGGSYEQYF. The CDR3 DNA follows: TGTGCCAGCAGTCCCCAGGGGACAGGGGGCTCCTACGAGCAGTACTTC.

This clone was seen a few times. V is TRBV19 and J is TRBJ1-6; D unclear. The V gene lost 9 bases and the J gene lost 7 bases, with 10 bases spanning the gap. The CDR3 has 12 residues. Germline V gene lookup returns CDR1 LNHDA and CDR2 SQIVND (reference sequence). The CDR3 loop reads CASAGVNSPLHF. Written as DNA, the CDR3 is TGTGCCAGCGCGGGAGTAAATTCACCCCTCCACTTT.

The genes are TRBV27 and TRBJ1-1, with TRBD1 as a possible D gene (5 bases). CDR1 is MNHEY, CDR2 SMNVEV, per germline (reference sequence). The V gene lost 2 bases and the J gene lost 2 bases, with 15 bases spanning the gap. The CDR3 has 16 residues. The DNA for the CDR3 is TGTGCCAGCAGTTTAGGGGGAGGGAGGCTAAACACTGAAGCTTTCTTT. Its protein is CASSLGGGRLNTEAFF.

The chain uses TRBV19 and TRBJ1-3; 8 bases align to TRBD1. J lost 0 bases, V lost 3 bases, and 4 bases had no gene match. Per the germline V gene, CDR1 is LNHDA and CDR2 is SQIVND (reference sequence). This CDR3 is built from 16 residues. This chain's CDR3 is CASSIRTGISGNTIYF. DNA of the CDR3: TGTGCCAGTAGTATTCGGACAGGGATCTCTGGAAACACCATATATTTT.

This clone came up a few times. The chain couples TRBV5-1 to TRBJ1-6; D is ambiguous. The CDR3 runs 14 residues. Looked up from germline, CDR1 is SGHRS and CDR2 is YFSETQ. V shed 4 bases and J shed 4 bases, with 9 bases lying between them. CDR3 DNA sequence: TGCGCCAGCAGCGCGGGTGGTTATAATTCACCCCTCCACTTT. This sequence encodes CASSAGGYNSPLHF.

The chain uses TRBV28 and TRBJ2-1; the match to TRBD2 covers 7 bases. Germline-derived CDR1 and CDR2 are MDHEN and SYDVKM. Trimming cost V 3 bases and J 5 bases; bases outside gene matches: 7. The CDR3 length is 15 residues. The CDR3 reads CASSFGASGNNEQFF. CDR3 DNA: TGTGCCAGCAGTTTTGGGGCTAGCGGAAACAATGAGCAGTTCTTC.

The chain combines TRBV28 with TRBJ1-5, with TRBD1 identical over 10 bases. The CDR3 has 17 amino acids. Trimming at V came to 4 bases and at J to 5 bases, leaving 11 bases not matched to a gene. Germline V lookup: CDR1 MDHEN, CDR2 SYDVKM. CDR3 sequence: CASSSPRQGAKDQPQHF. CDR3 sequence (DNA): TGTGCCAGCAGTTCCCCCCGACAGGGGGCGAAGGATCAGCCCCAGCATTTT.

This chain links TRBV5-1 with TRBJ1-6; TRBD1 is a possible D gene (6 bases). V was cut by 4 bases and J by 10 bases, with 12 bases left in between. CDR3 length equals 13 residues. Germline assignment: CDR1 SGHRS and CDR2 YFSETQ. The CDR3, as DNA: TGCGCCAGCAGCCGCCGGGGGGGCTCACCCCTCCACTTT. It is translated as CASSRRGGSPLHF.

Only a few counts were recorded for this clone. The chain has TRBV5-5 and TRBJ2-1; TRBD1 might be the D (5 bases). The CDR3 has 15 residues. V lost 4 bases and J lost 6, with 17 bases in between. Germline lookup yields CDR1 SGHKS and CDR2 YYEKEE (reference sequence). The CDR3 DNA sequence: TGTGCCAGCAGCGTGGGGCCTAGTCTTCCCAATGAGCAGTTCTTC. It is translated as CASSVGPSLPNEQFF.

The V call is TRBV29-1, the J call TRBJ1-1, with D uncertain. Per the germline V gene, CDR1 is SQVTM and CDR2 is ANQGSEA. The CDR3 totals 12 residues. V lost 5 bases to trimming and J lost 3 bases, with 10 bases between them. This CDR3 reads CSVTGDYTEAFF. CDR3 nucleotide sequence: TGCAGCGTTACCGGGGATTACACTGAAGCTTTCTTT.